This TCR beta chain came from a study of immune cell composition in non-small cell lung cancer. On the study more broadly: Most cases were lung adenocarcinoma or squamous cell carcinoma. Study outcomes and limitations: Adenocarcinomas with higher top tumour-associated clone frequency had more reactive TILs.

This clone was detected only a few times. What it binds is unknown. Trimming took 2 bases from V and 8 from J, leaving 22 bases between them. The CDR3 sequence is 18 residues long. The germline V gene encodes CDR1 LNHNV and CDR2 YYDKDF (reference sequence). Generated by immunoSEQ multiplex PCR, the TCRdb table keeps only in-frame clones and is missing some. The sample has 13,000 to 15,000 clones, more than 65% seen once. This TCR was recovered from a human donor with non-small cell lung cancer. The V and J genes are TRBV15 and TRBJ1-6; weak D call: TRBD1 (5 bases). What was sequenced was lung tumor tissue. In DNA form, the CDR3 reads TGTGCCACCAGCAGACGTTCGACAGTCACGGGGGGTTATTCACCCCTCCACTTT. Translating it yields CATSRRSTVTGGYSPLHF.